This T cell receptor (beta chain) stems from a study of cytotoxic CD8 clonotypes in ibrutinib-treated CLL (dated by TCRdb to the early 2020s). Regarding the study in general: The cohort included around 15 treatment-naive and eleven to twelve relapsed/refractory patients; about 18 were IGHV unmutated. Partial responses were observed in roughly 24 patients and complete responses in 2; after a median follow-up of 68 months, remission was maintained in 14 patients and progression was observed in roughly twelve. Response samples were taken after a median of 12 months on treatment, ranging from 6 to 36 months. On average, each sample had a few hundred thousand productive templates and approximately 85,000 productive rearrangements. Longitudinal samples were available for about 30% of the roughly 86 trial participants. Cryopreserved peripheral blood mononuclear cells were collected before treatment, at response, and at either disease progression or sustained remission. Every sample from remission and from progressive disease was obtained while the patients were still on ibrutinib.

The paper's findings and limits, for the study overall: Public clonotypes were found to be uncommon and were observed to contract or remain stable during treatment; the increase in clonality was shown to reflect expansion of private clonotypes at ibrutinib response. Clonality rose at ibrutinib response, remained stable during sustained remission, and dropped back toward baseline at progression. Baseline clonality was found to be higher than that of age-matched healthy donors and was strongly correlated with circulating CD8+ T-cell counts. Sampling times were not matched between sustained-remission and progressing patients, and lymph node repertoires were not studied.

Sample time point, as interpreted from the label and publication: 12 months on ibrutinib. For TCR beta library preparation, roughly 2.2 micrograms of genomic DNA were isolated from cryopreserved PBMCs. Longitudinal blood samples from CLL patients receiving ibrutinib monotherapy were subjected to high-throughput TCR beta sequencing. Patients were enrolled in a phase 2 open-label single-center ibrutinib monotherapy trial. The sample holds one count of this clone. Its antigen remains undetermined. The input lacks base qualities; no much larger clone sits a single base away. Each clonotype received, on average, around 9.6x coverage in deep resolution sequencing performed on a MiSeq, where the target depth lay between 1 in 1 million and 1 in 200,000 T cells. TCR beta libraries were generated with the immunoSEQ hsTCRB Kit. On the authors' methods: Data were analyzed with ImmunoSEQ Data Assistant and ImmunoSEQ Analyzer, with V, D and J genes assigned per IMGT definitions. Clonality, which ranges from 0 to 1, was calculated by subtracting the normalized Shannon entropy of productive rearrangement frequencies from one. Only overrepresented clonotypes making up at least 0.05% of the repertoire of each patient were included in the public clonotype analysis. Fewer than 15 repertoires from age-matched healthy donors, obtained from immuneACCESS, served as clonality controls. This immuneACCESS table, as held by TCRdb, lists in-frame sequences with V and J called but not all clones. Of the missing ones, under half trace to an unresolved V gene in checked studies; the others have no known cause. D and trimming come from the DNA, and the V and J calls and clone size come from that table. The sample includes tens of thousands of clones, with over 75% observed a single time. Of the sample, around 3.3% is held by the ten largest clones.

The CDR3 covers 14 residues, taking in both the cysteine and the phenylalanine. Only the CDR3 DNA stays, 42 bases, in frame from base 1. The germline V gene (reference sequence) supplies CDR1 LNHNV and CDR2 YYDKDF. At the junction V is shortened by 5 bases and J by 4 bases; bases outside the gene matches: 7. Sample: PBMCs, taken after 12 months of ibrutinib treatment. The chain is made from TRBV15 and TRBJ2-5, with 7 bases aligning to TRBD1. This sequence was found in a human donor with chronic lymphocytic leukemia. The CDR3 is CATSGGQAGETQYF. The base sequence is TGTGCCACCAGCGGCGGACAGGCGGGAGAGACCCAGTACTTC.